Included here is one T cell receptor beta chain sequence, with context. A junction boundary mismatches the germline segment, possibly from a read error. From RNA transcripts, TCR beta CDR3 regions were amplified. Researchers ran a first-round RT-PCR on the TCR CDR3 using the HTBI primer set. A single record per CDR3 protein comes from TCRdb applying MiXCR to the multiplex PCR reads. Of about 410,000 distinct CDR3 sequences listed, approximately 15% are singletons. The data originate from a study of T cells in Graves' hyperthyroidism and ophthalmopathy. Looked up from germline, CDR1 is MNHNS and CDR2 is SASEGT. The CDR3 runs to 18 residues.

The receptor's source is a man aged 18 to 35 with Graves' ophthalmopathy. The V call is TRBV6-1, the J call TRBJ2-7; 8 nucleotides line up with TRBD1. The sample taken for sequencing was blood. In DNA form, the CDR3 reads TGCGCCAGCAGTGAGTACCGAGCAGGGGGCCTTAGCTCCTACGAGCAGTACTTC. It codes for CASSEYRAGGLSSYEQYF.